This TCR beta chain was sequenced during a study of identical twins. Findings and caveats of the study: Excess twin sharing in beta out-of-frame sequences was weaker. Invariant MAIT and iNKT cells may have partly biased zero-insertion analyses.

Germline CDR1 and CDR2: LGHNA and YSLEER. The CDR3 totals 15 residues. V lost 1 base, J lost 1 base, and 2 bases stayed unmatched. Template switching added a universal primer site, and cDNA bore unique molecular identifiers. Using its own MiXCR run on the 5' RACE reads, TCRdb lists one record per CDR3 protein. The data contain around 480,000 distinct CDR3 sequences, 12% to 15% of them singletons. The sample holds a few counts of this clonotype. Its specificity is unknown. The sample was also reused in another study, on yellow fever vaccine responses in identical twins.

The sample consisted of CD4+ T cells sorted from blood. The chain recombines TRBV4-3 with TRBJ2-7; 9 positions match TRBD1. The sequence came from a woman aged 18-30 years in good health. The CDR3 region has the DNA TGCGCCAGCAGCCAAGTACAGGGGGCTTCCTACGAGCAGTACTTC. Its protein product is CASSQVQGASYEQYF.